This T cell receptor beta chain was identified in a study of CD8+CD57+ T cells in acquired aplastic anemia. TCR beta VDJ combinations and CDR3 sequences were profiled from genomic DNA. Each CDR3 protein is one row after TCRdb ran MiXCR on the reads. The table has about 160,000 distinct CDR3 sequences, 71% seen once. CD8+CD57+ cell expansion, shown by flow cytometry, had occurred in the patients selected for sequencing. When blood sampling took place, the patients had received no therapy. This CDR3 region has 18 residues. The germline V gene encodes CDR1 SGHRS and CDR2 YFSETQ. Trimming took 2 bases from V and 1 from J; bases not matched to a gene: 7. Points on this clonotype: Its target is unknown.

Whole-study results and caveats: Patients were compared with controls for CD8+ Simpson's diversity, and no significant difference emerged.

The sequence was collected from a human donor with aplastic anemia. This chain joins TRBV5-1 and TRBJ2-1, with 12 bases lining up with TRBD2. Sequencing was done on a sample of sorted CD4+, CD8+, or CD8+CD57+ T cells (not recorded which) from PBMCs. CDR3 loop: CASSLGLAGLYSYNEQFF. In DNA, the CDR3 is TGCGCCAGCAGCTTAGGACTAGCGGGGCTTTATTCCTACAATGAGCAGTTCTTC.